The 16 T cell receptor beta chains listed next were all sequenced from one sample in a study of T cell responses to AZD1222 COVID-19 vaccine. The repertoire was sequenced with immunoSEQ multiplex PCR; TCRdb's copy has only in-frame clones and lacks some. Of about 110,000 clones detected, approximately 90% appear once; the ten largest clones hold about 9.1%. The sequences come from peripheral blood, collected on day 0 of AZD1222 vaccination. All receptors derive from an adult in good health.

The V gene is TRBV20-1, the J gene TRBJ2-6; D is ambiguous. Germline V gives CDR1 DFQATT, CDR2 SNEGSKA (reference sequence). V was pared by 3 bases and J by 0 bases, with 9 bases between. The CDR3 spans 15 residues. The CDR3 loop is CSASGQYSGANVLTF. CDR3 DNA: TGCAGTGCTAGTGGGCAGTACTCTGGGGCCAACGTCCTGACTTTC.

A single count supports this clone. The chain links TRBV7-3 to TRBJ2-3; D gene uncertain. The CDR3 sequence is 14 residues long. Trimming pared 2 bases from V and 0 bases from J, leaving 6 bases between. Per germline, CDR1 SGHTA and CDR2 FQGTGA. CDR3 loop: CASSLRGSTDTQYF. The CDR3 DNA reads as TGTGCCAGCAGCTTACGTGGGAGCACAGATACGCAGTATTTT.

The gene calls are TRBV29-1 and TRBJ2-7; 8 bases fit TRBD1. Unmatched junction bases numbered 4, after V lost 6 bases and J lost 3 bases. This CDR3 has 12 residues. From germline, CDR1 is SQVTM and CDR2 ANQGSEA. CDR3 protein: CSVDGTGYEQYF. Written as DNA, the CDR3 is TGCAGCGTCGACGGGACAGGCTACGAGCAGTACTTC.

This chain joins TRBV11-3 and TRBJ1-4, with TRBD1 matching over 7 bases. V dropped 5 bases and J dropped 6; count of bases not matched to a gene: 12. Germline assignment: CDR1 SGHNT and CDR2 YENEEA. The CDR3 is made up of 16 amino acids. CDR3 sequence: CASSRGTAPRHEKLFF. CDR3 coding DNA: TGTGCCAGCAGCCGAGGGACAGCCCCGCGTCATGAAAAACTGTTTTTT.

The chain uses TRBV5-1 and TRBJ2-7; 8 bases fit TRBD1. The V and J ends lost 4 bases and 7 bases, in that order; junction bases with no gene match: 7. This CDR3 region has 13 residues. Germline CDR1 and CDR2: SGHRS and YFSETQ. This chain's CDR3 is CASSPDRAREQYF. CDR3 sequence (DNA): TGCGCCAGCAGCCCGGACAGGGCGCGGGAGCAGTACTTC. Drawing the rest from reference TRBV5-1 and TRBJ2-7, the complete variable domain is KAGVTQTPRYLIKTRGQQVTLSCSPISGHRSVSWYQQTPGQGLQFLFEYFSETQRNKGNFPGRFSGRQFSNSRSEMNVSTLELGDSALYLCASSPDRAREQYFGPGTRLTVT.

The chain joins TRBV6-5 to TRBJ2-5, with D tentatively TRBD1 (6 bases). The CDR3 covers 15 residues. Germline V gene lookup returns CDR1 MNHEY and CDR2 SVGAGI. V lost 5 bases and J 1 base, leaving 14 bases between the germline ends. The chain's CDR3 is CASSTQQGSQETQYF. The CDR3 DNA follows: TGTGCCAGCAGTACCCAACAGGGTTCCCAAGAGACCCAGTACTTC.

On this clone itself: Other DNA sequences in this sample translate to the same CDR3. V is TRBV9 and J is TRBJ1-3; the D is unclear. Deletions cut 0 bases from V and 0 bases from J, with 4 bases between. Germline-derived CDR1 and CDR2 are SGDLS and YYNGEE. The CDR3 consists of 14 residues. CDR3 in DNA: TGTGCCAGCAGCGTAGTCAGCTCTGGAAACACCATATATTTT. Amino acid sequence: CASSVVSSGNTIYF. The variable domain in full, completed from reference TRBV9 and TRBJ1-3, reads DSGVTQTPKHLITATGQRVTLRCSPRSGDLSVYWYQQSLDQGLQFLIQYYNGEERAKGNILERFSAQQFPDLHSELNLSSLELGDSALYFCASSVVSSGNTIYFGEGSWLTVV.

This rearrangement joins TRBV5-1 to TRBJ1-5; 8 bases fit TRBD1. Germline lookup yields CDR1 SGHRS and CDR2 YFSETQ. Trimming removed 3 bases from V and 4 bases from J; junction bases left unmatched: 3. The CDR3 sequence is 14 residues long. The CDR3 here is CASSSGTGNQPQHF. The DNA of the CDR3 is TGCGCCAGCAGCTCCGGGACAGGAAATCAGCCCCAGCATTTT.

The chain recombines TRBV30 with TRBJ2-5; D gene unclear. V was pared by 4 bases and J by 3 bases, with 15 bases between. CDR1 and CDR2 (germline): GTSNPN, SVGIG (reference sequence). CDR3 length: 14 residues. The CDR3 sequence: CAWTPYHSKETQYF. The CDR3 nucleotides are TGTGCCTGGACCCCTTATCACAGCAAAGAGACCCAGTACTTC.

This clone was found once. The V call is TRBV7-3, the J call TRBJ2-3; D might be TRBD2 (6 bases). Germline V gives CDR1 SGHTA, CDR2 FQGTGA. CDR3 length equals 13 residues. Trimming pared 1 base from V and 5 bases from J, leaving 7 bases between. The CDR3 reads CASSLRLEDTQYF. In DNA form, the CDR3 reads TGTGCCAGCAGCTTAAGACTAGAAGATACGCAGTATTTT.

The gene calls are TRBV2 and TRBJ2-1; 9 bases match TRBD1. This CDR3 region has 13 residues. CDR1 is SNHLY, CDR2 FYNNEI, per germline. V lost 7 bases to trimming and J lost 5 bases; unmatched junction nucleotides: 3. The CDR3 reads CASTGQGNNEQFF. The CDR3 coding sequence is TGTGCCAGCACGGGACAGGGCAACAATGAGCAGTTCTTC.

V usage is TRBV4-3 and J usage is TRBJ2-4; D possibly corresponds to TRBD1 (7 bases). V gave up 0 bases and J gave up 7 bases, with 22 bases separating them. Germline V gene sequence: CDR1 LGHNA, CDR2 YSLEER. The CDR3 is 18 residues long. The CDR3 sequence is CASSQDPGMAPGGNIQYF. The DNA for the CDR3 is TGCGCCAGCAGCCAAGATCCCGGCATGGCTCCAGGGGGGAACATTCAGTACTTC.

In DNA, the CDR3 is TGCAGCGTTGCGGGACAGGGGAATGAGCAGTTCTTC. Protein sequence: CSVAGQGNEQFF. V and J are TRBV29-1 and TRBJ2-1, with TRBD1 matching over 10 bases. V gave up 4 bases and J gave up 7 bases; unmatched junction bases: 1. This CDR3 is 12 amino acids long. The germline CDR1 and CDR2 sequences are SQVTM and ANQGSEA.

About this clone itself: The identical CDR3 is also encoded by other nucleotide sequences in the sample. The CDR3 sequence is CSVQNTGELFF. CDR3 bases: TGCAGCGTACAGAACACCGGGGAGCTGTTTTTT. The V and J genes are TRBV29-1 and TRBJ2-2, with D uncertain. This CDR3 is built from 11 residues. Trimming left V 6 bases short and J 1 base short, with 3 bases between. Germline V lookup: CDR1 SQVTM, CDR2 ANQGSEA.

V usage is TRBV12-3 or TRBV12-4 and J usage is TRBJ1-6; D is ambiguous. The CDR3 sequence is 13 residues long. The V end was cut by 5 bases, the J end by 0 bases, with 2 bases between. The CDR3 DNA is TGTGCCAGCAGTATCTCCTATAATTCACCCCTCCACTTT. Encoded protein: CASSISYNSPLHF.

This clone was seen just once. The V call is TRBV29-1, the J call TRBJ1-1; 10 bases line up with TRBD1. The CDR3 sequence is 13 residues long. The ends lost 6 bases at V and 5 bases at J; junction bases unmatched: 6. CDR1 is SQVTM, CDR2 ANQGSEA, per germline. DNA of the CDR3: TGCAGCGTAGCGACAGGGGGCGGAACTGAAGCTTTCTTT. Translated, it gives CSVATGGGTEAFF.